The clone carrying this T cell receptor (beta chain) was seen only a few times. This sample was included in a study of early T cells in non-severe SARS-CoV-2 infection. CDR3 length equals 16 residues. Per the germline V gene, CDR1 is SGHRS and CDR2 is YFSETQ. V lost 4 bases, J lost 3 bases, and 20 bases lay in between. TCRdb re-called the 5' RACE reads with MiXCR, one entry per CDR3 protein. The repertoire holds 100,000 to 150,000 distinct CDR3 sequences, with 14% to 15% as singletons. The sequenced material came from whole blood. The origin of this receptor is an adult who was a healthcare worker with PCR-confirmed SARS-CoV-2 infection or an uninfected control (not recorded which). The chain uses TRBV5-1 and TRBJ2-7; possible D gene TRBD2, 6 bases. The DNA of the CDR3 is TGCGCCAGCAGCCCTGGAGGGGTATCAAACATCTACGAGCAGTACTTC. Translated, it gives CASSPGGVSNIYEQYF.